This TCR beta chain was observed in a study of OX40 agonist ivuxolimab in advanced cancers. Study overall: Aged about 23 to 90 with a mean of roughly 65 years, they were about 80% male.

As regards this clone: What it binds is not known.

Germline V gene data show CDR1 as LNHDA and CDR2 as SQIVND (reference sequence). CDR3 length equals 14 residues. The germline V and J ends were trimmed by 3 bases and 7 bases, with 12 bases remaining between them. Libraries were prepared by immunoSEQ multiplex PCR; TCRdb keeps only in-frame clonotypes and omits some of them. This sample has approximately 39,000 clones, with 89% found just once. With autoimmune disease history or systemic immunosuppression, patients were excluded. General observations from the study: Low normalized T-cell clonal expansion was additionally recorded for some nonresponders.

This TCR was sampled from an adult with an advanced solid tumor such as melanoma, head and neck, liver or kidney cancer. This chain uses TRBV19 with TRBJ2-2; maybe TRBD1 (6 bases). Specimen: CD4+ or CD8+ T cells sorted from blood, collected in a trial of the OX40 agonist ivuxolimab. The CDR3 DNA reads TGTGCCAGTAGTATCCCAGGGGCGGGCGGGGAGCTGTTTTTT. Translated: CASSIPGAGGELFF.